The clone carrying this T cell receptor (beta chain) was seen a few times. The antigen remains undetermined. This specimen comes from a study of cytomegalovirus exposure and HLA in healthy donors. Overall study results and limits: There were some public TCRs occurring in many donors, but most TCR sequences were rare.

This CDR3 has 16 residues. CDR1 SGHNT and CDR2 YYREEE come from the germline V gene (reference sequence). V was trimmed by 4 bases and J by 6 bases, leaving 20 bases between them. The PCR was carried out with 60 Vbeta primers and 13 Jbeta primers. TCRdb keeps only in-frame clones here, not all; method: immunoSEQ multiplex PCR. The table shows tens of thousands of clones, with 82% occurring only once. The chain employs TRBV5-4 and TRBJ2-4, with a possible D match to TRBD1 (6 bases). Specimen: PBMCs. The clonotype originates from a man aged 25-40 years in good health and CMV-seronegative. The DNA for the CDR3 is TGTGCCAGCAGCCCACAGGGTGGTGTAATGGGAAACATTCAGTACTTC. Its protein is CASSPQGGVMGNIQYF.